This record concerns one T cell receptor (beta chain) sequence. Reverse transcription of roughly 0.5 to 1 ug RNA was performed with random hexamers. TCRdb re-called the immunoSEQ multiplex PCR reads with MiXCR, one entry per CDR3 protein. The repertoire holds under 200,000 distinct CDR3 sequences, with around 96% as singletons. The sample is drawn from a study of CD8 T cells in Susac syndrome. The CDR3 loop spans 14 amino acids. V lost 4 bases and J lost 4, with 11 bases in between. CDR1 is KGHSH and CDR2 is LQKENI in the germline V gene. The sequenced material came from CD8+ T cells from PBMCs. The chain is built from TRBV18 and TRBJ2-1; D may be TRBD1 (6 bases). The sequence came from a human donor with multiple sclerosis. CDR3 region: CASSLGRGYNEQFF. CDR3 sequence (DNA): TGTGCCAGCTCACTCGGAAGGGGGTACAATGAGCAGTTCTTC. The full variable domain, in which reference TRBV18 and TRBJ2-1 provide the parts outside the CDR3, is NAGVMQNPRHLVRRRGQEARLRCSPMKGHSHVYWYRQLPEEGLKFMVYLQKENIIDESGMPKERFSAEFPKEGPSILRIQQVVRGDSAAYFCASSLGRGYNEQFFGPGTRLTVL.